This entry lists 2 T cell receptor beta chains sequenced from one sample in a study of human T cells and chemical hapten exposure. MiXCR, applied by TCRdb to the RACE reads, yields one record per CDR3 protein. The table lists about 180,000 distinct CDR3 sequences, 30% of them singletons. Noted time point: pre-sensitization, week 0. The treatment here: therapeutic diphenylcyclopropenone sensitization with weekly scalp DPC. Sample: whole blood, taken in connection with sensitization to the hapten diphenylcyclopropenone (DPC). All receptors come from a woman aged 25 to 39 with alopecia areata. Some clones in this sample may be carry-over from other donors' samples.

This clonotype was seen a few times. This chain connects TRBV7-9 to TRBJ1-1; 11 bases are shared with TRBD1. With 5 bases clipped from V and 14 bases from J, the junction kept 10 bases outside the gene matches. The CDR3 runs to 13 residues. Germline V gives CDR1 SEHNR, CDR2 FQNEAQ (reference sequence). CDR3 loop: CASSRGQGVVSFF. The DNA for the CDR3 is TGTGCCAGCAGCCGGGGACAGGGGGTCGTCTCGTTCTTT. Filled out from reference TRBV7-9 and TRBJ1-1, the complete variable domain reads DTGVSQNPRHKITKRGQNVTFRCDPISEHNRLYWYRQTLGQGPEFLTYFQNEAQLEKSRLLSDRFSAERPKGSFSTLEIQRTEQGDSAMYLCASSRGQGVVSFFGQGTRLTVV.

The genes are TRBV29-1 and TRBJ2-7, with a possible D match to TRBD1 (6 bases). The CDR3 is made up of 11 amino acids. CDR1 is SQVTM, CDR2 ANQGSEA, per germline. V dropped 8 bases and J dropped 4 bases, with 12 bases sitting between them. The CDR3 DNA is TGCAGCTATTTAGGGGGTTACGAGCAGTACTTC. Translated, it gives CSYLGGYEQYF.